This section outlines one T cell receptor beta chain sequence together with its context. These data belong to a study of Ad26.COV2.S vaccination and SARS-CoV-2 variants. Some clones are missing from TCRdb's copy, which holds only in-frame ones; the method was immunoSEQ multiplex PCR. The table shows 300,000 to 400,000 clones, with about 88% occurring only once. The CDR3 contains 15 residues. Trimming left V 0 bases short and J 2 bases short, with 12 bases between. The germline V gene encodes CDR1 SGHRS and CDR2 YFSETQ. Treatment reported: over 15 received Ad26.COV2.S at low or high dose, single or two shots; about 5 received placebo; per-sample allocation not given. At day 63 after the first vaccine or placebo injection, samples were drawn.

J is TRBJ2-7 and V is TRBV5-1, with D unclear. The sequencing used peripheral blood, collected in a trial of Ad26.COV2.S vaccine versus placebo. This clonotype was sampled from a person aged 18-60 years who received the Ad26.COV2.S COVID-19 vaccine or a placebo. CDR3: CASSLDPSRTYEQYF. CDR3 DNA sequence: TGCGCCAGCAGCTTGGACCCATCAAGGACCTACGAGCAGTACTTC. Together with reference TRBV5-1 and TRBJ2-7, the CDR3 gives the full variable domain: KAGVTQTPRYLIKTRGQQVTLSCSPISGHRSVSWYQQTPGQGLQFLFEYFSETQRNKGNFPGRFSGRQFSNSRSEMNVSTLELGDSALYLCASSLDPSRTYEQYFGPGTRLTVT.